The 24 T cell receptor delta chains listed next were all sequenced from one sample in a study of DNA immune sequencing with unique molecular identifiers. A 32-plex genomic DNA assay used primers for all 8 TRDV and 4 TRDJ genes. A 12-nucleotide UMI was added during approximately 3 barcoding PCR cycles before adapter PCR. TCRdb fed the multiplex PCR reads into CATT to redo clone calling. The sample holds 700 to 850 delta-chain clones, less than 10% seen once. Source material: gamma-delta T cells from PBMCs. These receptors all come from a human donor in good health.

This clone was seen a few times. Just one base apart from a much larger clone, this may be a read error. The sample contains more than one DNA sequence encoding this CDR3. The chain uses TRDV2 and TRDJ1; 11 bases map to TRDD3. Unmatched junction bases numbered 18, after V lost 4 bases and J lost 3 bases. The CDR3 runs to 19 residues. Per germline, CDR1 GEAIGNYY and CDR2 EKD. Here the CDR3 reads CACEGVHTGGYKVPDKLIF. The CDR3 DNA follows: TGTGCCTGTGAAGGGGTCCATACTGGGGGATATAAGGTACCCGATAAACTCATCTTT.

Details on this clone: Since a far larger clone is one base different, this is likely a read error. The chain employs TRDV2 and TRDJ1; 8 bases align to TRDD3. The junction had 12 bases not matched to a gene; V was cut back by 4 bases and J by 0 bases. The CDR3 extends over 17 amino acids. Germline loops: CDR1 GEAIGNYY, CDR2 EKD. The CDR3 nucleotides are TGTGCCTGTGATCTACTGGGGGTCTCCGAGTACACCGATAAACTCATCTTT. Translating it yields CACDLLGVSEYTDKLIF.

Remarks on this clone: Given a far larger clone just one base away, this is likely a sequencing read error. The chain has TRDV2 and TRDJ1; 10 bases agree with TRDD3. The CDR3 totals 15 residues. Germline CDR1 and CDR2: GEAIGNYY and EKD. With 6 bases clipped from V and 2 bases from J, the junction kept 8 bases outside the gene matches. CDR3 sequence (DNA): TGTGCCTGTTTTCCCTTACTGGGGGATACCGATAAACTCATCTTT. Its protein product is CACFPLLGDTDKLIF.

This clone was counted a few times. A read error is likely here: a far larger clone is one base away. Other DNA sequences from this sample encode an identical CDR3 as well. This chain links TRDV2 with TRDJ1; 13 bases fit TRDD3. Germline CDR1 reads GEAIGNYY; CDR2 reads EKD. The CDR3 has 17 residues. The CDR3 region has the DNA TGTGCTTGTGACACACTGGGGGATACGCCATACACCGATAAACTCATCTTT. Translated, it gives CACDTLGDTPYTDKLIF.

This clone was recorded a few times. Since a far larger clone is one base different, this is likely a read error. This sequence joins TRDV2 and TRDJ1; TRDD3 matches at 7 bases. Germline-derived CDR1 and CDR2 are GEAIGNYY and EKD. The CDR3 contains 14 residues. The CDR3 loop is CAFDTVGWGDKLIF. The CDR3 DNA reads TGTGCCTTTGACACAGTAGGCTGGGGGGATAAACTCATCTTT.

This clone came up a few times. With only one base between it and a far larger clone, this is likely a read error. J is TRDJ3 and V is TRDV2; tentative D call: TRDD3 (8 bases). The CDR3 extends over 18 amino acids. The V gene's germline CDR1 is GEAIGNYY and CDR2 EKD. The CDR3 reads CACDPTGGPSWDTRQIFF. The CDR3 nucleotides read TGTGCCTGTGACCCCACTGGGGGCCCTTCCTGGGACACCCGACAGATTTTTTTC.

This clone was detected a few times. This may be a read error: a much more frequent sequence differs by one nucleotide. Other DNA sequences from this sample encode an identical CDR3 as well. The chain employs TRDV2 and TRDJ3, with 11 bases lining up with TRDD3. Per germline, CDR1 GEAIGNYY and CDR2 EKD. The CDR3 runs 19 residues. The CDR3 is CACDTMGDTRSWDTRQMFF. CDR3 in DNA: TGTGCCTGTGACACCATGGGGGATACGAGGTCCTGGGACACCAGACAGATGTTTTTC.

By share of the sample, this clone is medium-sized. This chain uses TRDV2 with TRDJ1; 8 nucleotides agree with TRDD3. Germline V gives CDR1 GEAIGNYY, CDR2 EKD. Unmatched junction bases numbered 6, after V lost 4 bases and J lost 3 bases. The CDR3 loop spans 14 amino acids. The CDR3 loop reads CACETLGDPDKLIF. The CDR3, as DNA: TGTGCCTGTGAGACTCTGGGGGACCCCGATAAACTCATCTTT.

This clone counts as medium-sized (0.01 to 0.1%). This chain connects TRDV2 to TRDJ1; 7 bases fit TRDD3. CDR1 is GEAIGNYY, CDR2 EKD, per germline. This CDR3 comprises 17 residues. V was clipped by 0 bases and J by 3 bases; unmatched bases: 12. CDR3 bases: TGTGCCTGTGACACCGTTAGAGGGCTACTGGGGTCCGATAAACTCATCTTT. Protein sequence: CACDTVRGLLGSDKLIF.

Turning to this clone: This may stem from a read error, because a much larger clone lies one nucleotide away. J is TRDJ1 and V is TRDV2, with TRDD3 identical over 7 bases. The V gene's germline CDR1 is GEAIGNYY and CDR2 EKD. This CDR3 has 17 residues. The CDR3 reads CACDPLLTGDYTDKPIF. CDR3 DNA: TGTGCCTGTGACCCGTTACTTACTGGGGATTACACCGATAAACCCATCTTT.

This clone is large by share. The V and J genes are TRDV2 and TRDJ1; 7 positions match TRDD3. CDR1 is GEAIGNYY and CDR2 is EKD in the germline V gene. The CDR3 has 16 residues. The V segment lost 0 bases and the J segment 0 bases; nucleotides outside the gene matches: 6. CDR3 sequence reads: CACDTMGYTYTDKLIF. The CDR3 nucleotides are TGTGCCTGTGACACCATGGGATACACGTACACCGATAAACTCATCTTT.

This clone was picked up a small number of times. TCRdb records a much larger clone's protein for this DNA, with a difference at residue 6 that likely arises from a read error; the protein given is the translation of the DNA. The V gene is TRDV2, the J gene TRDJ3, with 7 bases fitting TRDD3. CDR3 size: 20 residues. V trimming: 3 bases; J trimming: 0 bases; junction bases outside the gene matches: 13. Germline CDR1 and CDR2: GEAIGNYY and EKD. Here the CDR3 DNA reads TGTGCCTGTGACTTTGCTTTGGGGGAGCCGAGCTCCTGGGACACCCGACAGATGTTTTTC. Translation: CACDFALGEPSSWDTRQMFF.

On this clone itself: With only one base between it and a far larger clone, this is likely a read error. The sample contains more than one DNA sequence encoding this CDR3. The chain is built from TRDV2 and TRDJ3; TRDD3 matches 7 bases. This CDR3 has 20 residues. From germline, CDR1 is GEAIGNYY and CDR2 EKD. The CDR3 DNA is TGTGCCTGTGACTTTGTTTTGGGGGAGCCGAGCTCCTGGGACACCCGACAAATGTTTTTC. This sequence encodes CACDFVLGEPSSWDTRQMFF.

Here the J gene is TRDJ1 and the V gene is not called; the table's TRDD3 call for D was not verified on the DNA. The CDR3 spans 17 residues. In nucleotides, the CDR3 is TGTGCTCTTGGGGAACTCCATTTGGATTCTAACACCGATAAACTCATCTTT. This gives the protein CALGELHLDSNTDKLIF.

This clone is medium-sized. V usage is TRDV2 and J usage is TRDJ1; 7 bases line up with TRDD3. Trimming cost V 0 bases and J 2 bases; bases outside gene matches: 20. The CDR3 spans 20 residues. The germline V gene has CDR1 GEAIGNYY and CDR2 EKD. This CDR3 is CACDTVGGGPQLMRTDKLIF. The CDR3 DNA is TGTGCCTGTGACACCGTAGGTGGGGGACCCCAGTTGATGCGTACCGATAAACTCATCTTT.

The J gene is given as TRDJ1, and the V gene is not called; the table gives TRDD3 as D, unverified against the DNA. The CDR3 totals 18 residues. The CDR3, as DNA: TGTGCTCTTGGGGAACTACCCTTCCTCCCTCTATACACCGATAAACTCATCTTT. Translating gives CALGELPFLPLYTDKLIF.

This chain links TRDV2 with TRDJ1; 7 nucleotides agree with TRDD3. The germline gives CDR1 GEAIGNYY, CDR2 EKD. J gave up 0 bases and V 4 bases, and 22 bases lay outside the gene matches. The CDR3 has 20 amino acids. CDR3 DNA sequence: TGTGCCTGTGAAAAACTCGGAGGACAGGGCCTGGGGGGTTACACCGATAAACTCATCTTT. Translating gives CACEKLGGQGLGGYTDKLIF.

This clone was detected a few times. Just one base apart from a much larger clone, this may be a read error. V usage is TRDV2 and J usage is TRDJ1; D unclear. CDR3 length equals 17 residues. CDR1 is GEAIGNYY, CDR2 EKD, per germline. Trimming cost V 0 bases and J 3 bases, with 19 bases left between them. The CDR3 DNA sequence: TGTGCCTGTGACACCGTCCGGCCCCAGGGTACGCCCGATAAACTCATCTTT. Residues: CACDTVRPQGTPDKLIF.

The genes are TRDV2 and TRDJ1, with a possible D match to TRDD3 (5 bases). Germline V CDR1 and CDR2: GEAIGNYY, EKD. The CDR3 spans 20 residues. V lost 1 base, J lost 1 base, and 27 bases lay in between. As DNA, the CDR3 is TGTGCCTGTGACACGATCCCCTCGGGGGCCGACACCCCTTTCACCGATAAACTCATCTTT. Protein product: CACDTIPSGADTPFTDKLIF.

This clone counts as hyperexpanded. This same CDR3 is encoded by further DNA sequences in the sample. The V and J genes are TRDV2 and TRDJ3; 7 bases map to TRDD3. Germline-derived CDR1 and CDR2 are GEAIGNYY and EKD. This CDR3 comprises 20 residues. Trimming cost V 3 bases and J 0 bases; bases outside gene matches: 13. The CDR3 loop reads CACDFVLGEPSSWDTRQMFF. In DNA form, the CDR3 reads TGTGCCTGTGACTTTGTTTTGGGGGAGCCGAGCTCCTGGGACACCCGACAGATGTTTTTC.

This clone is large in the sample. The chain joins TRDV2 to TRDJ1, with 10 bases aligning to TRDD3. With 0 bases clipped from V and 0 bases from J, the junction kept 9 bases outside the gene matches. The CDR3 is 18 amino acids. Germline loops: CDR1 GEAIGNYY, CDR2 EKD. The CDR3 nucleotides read TGTGCCTGTGACACCGTCGGATACTGGGGGATGTACACCGATAAACTCATCTTT. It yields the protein CACDTVGYWGMYTDKLIF.

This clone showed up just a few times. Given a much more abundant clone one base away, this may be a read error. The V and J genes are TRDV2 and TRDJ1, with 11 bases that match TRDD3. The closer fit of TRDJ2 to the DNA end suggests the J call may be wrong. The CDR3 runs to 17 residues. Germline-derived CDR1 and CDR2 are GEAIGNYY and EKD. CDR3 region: CACDSVLGDNRTDKLFF. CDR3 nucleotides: TGTGCCTGTGACTCGGTACTGGGGGATAACAGGACCGATAAACTCTTCTTT.

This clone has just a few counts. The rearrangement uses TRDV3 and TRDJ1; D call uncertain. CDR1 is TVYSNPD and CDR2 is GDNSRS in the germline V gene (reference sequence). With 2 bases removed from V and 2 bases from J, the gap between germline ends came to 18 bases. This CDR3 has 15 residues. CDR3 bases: TGTGCCTTTTGTCTTTACCCCGGGAGTACCGATAAACTCATCTTT. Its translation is CAFCLYPGSTDKLIF.

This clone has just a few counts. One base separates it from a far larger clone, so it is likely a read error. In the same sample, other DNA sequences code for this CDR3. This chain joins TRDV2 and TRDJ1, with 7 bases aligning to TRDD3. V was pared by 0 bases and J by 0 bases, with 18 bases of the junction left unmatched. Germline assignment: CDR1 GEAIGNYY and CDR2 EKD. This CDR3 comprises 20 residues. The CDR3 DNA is TGTGCCTGTGACACCATGCTACTAGGGGATAAGAAGCCTAACACCGATAAACTCATCTTT. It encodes CACDTMLLGDKKPNTDKLIF.